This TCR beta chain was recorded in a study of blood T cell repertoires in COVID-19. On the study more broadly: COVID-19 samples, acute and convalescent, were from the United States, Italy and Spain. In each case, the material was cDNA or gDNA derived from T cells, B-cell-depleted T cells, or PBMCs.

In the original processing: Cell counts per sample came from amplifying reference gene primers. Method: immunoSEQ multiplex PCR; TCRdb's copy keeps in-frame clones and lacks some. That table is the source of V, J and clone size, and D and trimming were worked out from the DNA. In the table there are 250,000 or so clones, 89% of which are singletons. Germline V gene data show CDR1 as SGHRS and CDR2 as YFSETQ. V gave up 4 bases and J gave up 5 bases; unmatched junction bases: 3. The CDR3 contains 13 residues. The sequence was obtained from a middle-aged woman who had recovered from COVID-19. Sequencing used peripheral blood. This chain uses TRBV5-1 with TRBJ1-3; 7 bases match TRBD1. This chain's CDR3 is CASSPGQRNTIYF. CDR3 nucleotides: TGCGCCAGCAGCCCGGGACAGAGAAACACCATATATTTT.